A single T cell receptor beta chain is shown here with its context. Its antigen is not known. The CDR3 extends over 14 amino acids. Per germline, CDR1 MNHEY and CDR2 SVGAGI. This sample is drawn from a study of CXCR3-negative and CXCR3-positive naive CD8 T cells. Via 5' RACE with UMI labels, TRB cDNA libraries were prepared. TCRdb reanalyzed the 5' RACE reads and collapses them to one entry per CDR3 protein, without DNA. Recorded for this sample: approximately 100,000 distinct CDR3 sequences. General observations from the study: Naive cells, whether CXCR3-negative or CXCR3-positive, had similar TRBV-TRBJ usage, while memory cells differed. More hydrophobic TRB CDR3s occurred in CXCR3-positive than in CXCR3-negative naive cells. The study found comparably high diversity in both naive subsets and much lower diversity in memory CD8+ cells.

Sorts that each held around 300,000 cells were run in triplicate for every CD8+ T cell subset. The sequence was obtained from a human donor in good health. Some clones in this sample may be carry-over from other donors' samples. The V call is TRBV6-5, the J call TRBJ1-2; as DNA is missing, the TRBD1 call by TCRdb cannot be tested. Sequencing used naive CXCR3+ CD8+ T cells from blood. As to subset: CD45RO-CCR7+CD27+CD95- naive CD8+ T cells expressing CXCR3 (TNR3+). CDR3 protein: CASSYNPARDGYTF.